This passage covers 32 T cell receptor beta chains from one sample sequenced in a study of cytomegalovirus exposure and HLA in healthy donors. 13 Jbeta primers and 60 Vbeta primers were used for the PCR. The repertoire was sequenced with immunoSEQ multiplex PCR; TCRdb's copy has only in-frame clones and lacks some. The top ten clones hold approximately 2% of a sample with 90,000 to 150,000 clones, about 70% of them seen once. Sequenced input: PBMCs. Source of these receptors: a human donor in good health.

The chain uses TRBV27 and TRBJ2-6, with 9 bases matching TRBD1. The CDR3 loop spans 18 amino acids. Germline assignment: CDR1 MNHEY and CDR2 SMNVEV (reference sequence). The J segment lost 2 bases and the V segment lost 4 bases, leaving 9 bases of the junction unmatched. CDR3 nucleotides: TGTGCCAGCAGTTGGACAGGGGTGCCGGTCGCTGGGGCCAACGTCCTGACTTTC. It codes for CASSWTGVPVAGANVLTF.

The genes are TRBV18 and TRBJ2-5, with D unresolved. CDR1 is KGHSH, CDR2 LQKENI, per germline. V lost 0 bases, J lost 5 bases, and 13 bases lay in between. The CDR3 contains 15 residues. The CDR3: CASSPPTTVRETQYF. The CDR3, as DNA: TGTGCCAGCTCACCACCTACAACAGTCAGGGAGACCCAGTACTTC.

The CDR3: CASSLSGLSSYNEQFF. CDR3 bases: TGTGCCAGCAGCTTATCTGGACTGAGCTCCTACAATGAGCAGTTCTTC. J is TRBJ2-1 and V is TRBV13, with D possibly TRBD2 on 5 matching bases. Trimming took 2 bases from V and 0 from J, leaving 11 bases between them. The CDR3 runs to 16 residues. Looked up from germline, CDR1 is PRHDT and CDR2 is FYEKMQ (reference sequence).

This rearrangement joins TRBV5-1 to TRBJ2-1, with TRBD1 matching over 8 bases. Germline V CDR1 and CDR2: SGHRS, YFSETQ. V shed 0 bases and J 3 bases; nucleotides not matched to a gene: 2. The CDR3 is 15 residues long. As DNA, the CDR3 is TGCGCCAGCAGCTTGGCGGACAGGGACTACAATGAGCAGTTCTTC. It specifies CASSLADRDYNEQFF.

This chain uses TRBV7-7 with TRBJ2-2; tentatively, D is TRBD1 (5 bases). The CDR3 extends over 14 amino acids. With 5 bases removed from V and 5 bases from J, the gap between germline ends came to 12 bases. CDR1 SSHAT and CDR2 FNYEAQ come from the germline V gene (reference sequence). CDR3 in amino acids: CASSPLGATGELFF. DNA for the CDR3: TGTGCCAGCAGCCCTCTAGGGGCGACCGGGGAGCTGTTTTTT.

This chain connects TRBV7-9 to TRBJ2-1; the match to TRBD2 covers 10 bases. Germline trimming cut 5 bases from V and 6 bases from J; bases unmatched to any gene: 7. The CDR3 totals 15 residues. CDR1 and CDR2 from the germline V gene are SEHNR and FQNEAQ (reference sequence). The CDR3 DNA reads TGTGCCAGCAGCCCGAGCGGGAGGGCCACCAATGAGCAGTTCTTC. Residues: CASSPSGRATNEQFF. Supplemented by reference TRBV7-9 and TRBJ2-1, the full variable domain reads DTGVSQNPRHKITKRGQNVTFRCDPISEHNRLYWYRQTLGQGPEFLTYFQNEAQLEKSRLLSDRFSAERPKGSFSTLEIQRTEQGDSAMYLCASSPSGRATNEQFFGPGTRLTVL.

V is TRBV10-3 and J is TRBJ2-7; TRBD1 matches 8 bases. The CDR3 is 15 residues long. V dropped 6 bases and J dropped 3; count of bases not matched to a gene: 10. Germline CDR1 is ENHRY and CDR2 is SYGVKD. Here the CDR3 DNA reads TGTGCCATCAGCGCTGGGACAGGCAATATCTACGAGCAGTACTTC. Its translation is CAISAGTGNIYEQYF.

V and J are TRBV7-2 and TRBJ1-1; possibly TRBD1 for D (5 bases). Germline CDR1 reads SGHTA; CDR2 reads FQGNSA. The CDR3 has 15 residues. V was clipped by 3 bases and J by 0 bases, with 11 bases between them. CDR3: CASSLSTGLNTEAFF. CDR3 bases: TGTGCCAGCAGCTTGAGTACAGGATTGAACACTGAAGCTTTCTTT.

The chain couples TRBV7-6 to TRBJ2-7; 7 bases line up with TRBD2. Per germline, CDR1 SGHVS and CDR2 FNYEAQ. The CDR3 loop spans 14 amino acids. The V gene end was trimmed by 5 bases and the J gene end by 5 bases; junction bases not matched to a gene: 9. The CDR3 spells CASSPRGSGDEQYF. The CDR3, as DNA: TGTGCCAGCAGCCCACGGGGGAGCGGGGACGAGCAGTACTTC.

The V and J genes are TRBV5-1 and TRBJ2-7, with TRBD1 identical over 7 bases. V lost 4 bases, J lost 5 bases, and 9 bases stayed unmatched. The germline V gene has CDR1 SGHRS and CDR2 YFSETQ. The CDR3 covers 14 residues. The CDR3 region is CASSKRQGRDEQYF. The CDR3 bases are TGCGCCAGCAGCAAACGACAGGGACGGGACGAGCAGTACTTC.

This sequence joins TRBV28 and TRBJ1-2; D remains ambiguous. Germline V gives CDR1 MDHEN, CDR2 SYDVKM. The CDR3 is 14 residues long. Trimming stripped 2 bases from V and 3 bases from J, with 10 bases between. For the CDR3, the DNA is TGTGCCAGCAGTTTAAGCGGGCGGGACTATGGCTACACCTTC. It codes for CASSLSGRDYGYTF.

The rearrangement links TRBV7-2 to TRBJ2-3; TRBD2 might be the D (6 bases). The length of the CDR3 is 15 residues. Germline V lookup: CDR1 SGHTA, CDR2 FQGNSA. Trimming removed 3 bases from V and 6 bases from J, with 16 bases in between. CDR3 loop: CASSLAGTGADTQYF. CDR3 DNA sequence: TGTGCCAGCAGCTTGGCGGGAACGGGCGCGGATACGCAGTATTTT.

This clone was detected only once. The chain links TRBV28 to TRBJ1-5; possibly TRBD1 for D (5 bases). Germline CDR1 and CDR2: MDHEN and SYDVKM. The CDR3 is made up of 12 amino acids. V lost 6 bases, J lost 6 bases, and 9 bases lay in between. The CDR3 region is CASSRGFQPQHF. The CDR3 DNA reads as TGTGCCAGCAGCCGGGGGTTTCAGCCCCAGCATTTT.

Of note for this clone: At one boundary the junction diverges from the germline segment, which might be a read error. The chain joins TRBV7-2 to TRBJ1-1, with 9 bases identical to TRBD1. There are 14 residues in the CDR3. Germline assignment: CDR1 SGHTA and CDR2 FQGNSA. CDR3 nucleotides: TGTGCCAGCAGCTTTCTGGACAGGGGACTTGATAGTGTCTTT. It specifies CASSFLDRGLDSVF.

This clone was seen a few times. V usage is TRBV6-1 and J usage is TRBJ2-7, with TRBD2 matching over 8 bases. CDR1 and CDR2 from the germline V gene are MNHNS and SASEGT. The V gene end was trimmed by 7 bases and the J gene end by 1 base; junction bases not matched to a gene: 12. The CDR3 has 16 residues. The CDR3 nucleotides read TGTGCCAGCAATGACTTAAGGCCTAGCGGGTCCTACGAGCAGTACTTC. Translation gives CASNDLRPSGSYEQYF.

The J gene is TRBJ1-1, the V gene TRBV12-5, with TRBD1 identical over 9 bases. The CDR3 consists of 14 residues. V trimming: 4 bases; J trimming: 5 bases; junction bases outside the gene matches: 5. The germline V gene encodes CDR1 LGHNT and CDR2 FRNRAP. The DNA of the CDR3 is TGTGCTAGTGGTTCGGGGGACAGGGATACTGAAGCTTTCTTT. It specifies CASGSGDRDTEAFF. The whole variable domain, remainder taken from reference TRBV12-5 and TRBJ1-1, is DARVTQTPRHKVTEMGQEVTMRCQPILGHNTVFWYRQTMMQGLELLAYFRNRAPLDDSGMPKDRFSAEMPDATLATLKIQPSEPRDSAVYFCASGSGDRDTEAFFGQGTRLTVV.

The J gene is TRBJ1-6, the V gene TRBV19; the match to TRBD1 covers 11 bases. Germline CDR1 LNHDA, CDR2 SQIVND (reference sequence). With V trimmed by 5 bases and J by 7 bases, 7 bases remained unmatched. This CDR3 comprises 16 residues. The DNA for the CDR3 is TGTGCCAGTAGTGACCGGGACAGGGGGGGAAATTCACCCCTCCACTTT. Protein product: CASSDRDRGGNSPLHF.

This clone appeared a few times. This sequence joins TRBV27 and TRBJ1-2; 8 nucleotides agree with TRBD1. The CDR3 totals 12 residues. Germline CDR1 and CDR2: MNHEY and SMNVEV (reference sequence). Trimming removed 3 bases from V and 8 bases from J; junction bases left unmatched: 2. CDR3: CASSLTGAGYTF. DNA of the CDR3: TGTGCCAGCAGTTTGACAGGGGCCGGCTACACCTTC.

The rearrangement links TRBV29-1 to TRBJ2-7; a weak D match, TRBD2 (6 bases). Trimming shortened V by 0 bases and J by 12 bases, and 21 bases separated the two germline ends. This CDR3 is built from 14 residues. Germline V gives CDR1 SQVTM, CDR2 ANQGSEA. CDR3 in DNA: TGCAGCGTTGAAGAAGCGGCGGCACGGAGGGTCCGGTACTTC. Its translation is CSVEEAAARRVRYF.

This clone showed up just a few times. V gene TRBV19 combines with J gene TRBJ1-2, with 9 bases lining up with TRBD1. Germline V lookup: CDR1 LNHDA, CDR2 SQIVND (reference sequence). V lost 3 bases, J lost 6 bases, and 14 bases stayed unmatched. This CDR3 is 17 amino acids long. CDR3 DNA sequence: TGTGCCAGTAGTATTCTCCAGCCGGGACAGGGAAGGAATGGCTACACCTTC. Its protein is CASSILQPGQGRNGYTF.

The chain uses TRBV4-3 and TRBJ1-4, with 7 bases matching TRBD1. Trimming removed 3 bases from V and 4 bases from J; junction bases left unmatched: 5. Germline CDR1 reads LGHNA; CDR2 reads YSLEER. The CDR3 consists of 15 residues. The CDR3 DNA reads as TGCGCCAGCAGCCAGCAGGGACAGCTTAATGAAAAACTGTTTTTT. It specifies CASSQQGQLNEKLFF.

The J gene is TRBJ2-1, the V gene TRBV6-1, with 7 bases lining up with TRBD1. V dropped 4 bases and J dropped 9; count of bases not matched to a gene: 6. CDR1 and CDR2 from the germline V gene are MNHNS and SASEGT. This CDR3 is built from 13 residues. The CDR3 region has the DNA TGTGCCAGCAGTGGCAAGACAGGGTTTGAGCAGTTCTTC. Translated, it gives CASSGKTGFEQFF.

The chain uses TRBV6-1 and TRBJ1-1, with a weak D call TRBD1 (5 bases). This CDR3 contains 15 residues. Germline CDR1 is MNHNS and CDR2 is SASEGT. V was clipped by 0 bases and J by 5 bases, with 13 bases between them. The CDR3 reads CASSEAGGPGTEAFF. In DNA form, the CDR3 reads TGTGCCAGCAGTGAAGCGGGGGGACCGGGAACTGAAGCTTTCTTT.

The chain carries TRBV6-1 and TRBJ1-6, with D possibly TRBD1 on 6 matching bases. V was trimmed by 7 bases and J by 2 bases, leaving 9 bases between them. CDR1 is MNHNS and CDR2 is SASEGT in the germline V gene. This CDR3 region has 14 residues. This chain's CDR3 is CASNAGAYNSPLHF. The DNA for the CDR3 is TGTGCCAGCAATGCAGGGGCCTATAATTCACCCCTCCACTTT.

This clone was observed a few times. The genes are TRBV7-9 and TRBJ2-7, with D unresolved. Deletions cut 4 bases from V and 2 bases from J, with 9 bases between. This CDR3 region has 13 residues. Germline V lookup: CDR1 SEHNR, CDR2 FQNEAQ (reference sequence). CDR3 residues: CASSSRGTYEQYF. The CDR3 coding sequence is TGTGCCAGCAGCTCCAGAGGTACCTACGAGCAGTACTTC. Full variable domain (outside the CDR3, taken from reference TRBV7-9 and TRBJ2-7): DTGVSQNPRHKITKRGQNVTFRCDPISEHNRLYWYRQTLGQGPEFLTYFQNEAQLEKSRLLSDRFSAERPKGSFSTLEIQRTEQGDSAMYLCASSSRGTYEQYFGPGTRLTVT.

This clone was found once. The CDR3 nucleotides are TGTGCCAGCAGCCCCGCTGGCCCCCAATTTATATACAATGAGCAGTTCTTC. Protein sequence: CASSPAGPQFIYNEQFF. V and J are TRBV7-9 and TRBJ2-1; no definite D call. The V gene's germline CDR1 is SEHNR and CDR2 FQNEAQ (reference sequence). The germline V and J ends were trimmed by 5 bases and 4 bases, with 21 bases remaining between them. CDR3 length: 17 amino acids.

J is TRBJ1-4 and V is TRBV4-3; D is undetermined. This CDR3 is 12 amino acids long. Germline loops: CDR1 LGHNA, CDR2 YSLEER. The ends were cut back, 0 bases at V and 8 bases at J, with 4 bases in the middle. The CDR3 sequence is CASSQEREKLFF. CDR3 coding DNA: TGCGCCAGCAGCCAAGAGCGGGAAAAACTGTTTTTT.

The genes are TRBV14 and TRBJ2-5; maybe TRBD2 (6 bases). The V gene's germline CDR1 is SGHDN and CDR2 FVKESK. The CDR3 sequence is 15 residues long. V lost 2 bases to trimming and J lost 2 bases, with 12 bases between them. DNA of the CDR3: TGTGCCAGCAGCCAACCCGCGGGACGACAAGAGACCCAGTACTTC. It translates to CASSQPAGRQETQYF.

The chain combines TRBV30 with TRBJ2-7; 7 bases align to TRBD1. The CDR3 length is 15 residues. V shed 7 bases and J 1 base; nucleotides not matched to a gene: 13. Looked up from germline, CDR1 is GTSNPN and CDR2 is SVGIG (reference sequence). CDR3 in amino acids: CASVYRDSPSYEQYF. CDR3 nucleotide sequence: TGTGCCTCTGTGTACCGGGACAGCCCATCCTACGAGCAGTACTTC.

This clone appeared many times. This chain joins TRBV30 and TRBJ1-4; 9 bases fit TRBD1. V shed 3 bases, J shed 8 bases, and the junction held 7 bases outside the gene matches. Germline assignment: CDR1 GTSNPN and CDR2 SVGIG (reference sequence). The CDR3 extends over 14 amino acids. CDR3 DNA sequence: TGTGCCTGGAGGCCTCCGGGACAGGGCGAAAAACTGTTTTTT. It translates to CAWRPPGQGEKLFF.

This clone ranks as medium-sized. Written as DNA, the CDR3 is TGTGCCTGGAGTTTTAGCCCGGCGAACACTGAAGCTTTCTTT. Translating gives CAWSFSPANTEAFF. The chain carries TRBV30 and TRBJ1-1; no clear D. The germline gives CDR1 GTSNPN, CDR2 SVGIG (reference sequence). The length of the CDR3 is 14 residues. V was trimmed by 2 bases and J by 1 base, leaving 11 bases between them.

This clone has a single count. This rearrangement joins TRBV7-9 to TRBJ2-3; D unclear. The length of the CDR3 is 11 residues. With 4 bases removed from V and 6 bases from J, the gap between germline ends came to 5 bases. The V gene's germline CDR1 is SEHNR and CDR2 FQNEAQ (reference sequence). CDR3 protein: CASSSLDTQYF. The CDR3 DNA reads TGTGCCAGCAGCTCTCTGGATACGCAGTATTTT.